This entry describes one TCR beta chain. With 3 bases removed from V and 0 bases from J, the gap between germline ends came to 9 bases. CDR1 and CDR2 (germline): LGHNA, YSLEER. This CDR3 spans 16 amino acids. The sample is drawn from a study of T cell responses to AZD1222 COVID-19 vaccine. The protocol was immunoSEQ multiplex PCR, while the TCRdb copy is restricted to in-frame clones and leaves out a portion. Among 100,000 to 150,000 clones, just over 90% were seen once, and the ten largest hold approximately 7.5%. The chain is built from TRBV4-3 and TRBJ2-6; D remains unclear. This clonotype originated in an adult in good health. The specimen was peripheral blood, collected on day 0 of AZD1222 vaccination. Written as DNA, the CDR3 is TGCGCCAGCAGCCATCTCAGGAGCTCTGGGGCCAACGTCCTGACTTTC. This codes for CASSHLRSSGANVLTF.